This record concerns one TCR beta chain sequence. As yet, its antigen is unknown. These data come from a study of CD8 T cells in Susac syndrome. Study observations and caveats: As the study acknowledged, the number of individuals who were part of its TCR sequencing and HLA analysis was relatively small.

Included as multiple sclerosis controls were treatment-naive patients who had stable or active relapsing-remitting disease. TEMRA cells were enriched by FACS, and CD4+ and CD8+ T cells were negatively isolated. The authors reverse transcribed about 0.5 to 1 ug RNA with random hexamers. An immunoSEQ multiplex PCR generated amplified TCR beta CDR3 products spanning 54 Vbeta and 13 Jbeta. From the immunoSEQ multiplex PCR reads, TCRdb called clonotypes with MiXCR, one entry per CDR3 protein. The repertoire holds 150,000 to 200,000 distinct CDR3 sequences, with 94% as singletons. CDR3 length: 13 residues. Losses at the gene ends were 7 bases for V and 5 bases for J; bases not matched to a gene: 7. Looked up from germline, CDR1 is MDHEN and CDR2 is SYDVKM.

This TCR came from a human donor with multiple sclerosis. The sequenced sample was CD4+ T cells from PBMCs. The J gene is TRBJ1-1, the V gene TRBV28, with 7 bases that match TRBD1. The DNA for the CDR3 is TGTGCCAGCACTTCAGGGGGGCGAACTGAAGCTTTCTTT. This gives the protein CASTSGGRTEAFF.